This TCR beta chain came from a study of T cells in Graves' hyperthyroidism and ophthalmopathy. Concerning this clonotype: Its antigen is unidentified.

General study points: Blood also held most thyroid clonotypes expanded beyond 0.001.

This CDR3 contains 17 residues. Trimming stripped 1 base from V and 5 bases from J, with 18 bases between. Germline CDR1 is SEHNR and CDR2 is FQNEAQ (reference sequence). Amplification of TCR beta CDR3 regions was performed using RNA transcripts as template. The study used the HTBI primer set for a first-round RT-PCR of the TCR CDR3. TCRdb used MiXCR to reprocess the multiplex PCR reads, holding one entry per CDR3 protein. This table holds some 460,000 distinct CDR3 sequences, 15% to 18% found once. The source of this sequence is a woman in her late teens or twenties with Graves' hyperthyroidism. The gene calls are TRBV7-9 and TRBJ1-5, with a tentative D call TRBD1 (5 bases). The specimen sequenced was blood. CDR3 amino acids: CASSLVLTEGSYQPQHF. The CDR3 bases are TGTGCCAGCAGCTTAGTATTGACAGAGGGGTCCTATCAGCCCCAGCATTTT. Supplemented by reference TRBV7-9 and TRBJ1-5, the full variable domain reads DTGVSQNPRHKITKRGQNVTFRCDPISEHNRLYWYRQTLGQGPEFLTYFQNEAQLEKSRLLSDRFSAERPKGSFSTLEIQRTEQGDSAMYLCASSLVLTEGSYQPQHFGDGTRLSIL.